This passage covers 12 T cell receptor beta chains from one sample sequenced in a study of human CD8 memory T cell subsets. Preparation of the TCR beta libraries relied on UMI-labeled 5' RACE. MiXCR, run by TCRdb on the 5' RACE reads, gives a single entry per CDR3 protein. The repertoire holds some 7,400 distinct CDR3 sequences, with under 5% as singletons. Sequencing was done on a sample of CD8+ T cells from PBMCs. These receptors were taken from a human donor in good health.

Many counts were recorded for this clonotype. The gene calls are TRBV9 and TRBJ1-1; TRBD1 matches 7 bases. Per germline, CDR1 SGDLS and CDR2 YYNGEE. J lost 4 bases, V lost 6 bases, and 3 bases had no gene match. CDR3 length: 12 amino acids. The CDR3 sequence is CASNQGGTEAFF. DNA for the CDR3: TGTGCCAGCAACCAGGGGGGCACTGAAGCTTTCTTT.

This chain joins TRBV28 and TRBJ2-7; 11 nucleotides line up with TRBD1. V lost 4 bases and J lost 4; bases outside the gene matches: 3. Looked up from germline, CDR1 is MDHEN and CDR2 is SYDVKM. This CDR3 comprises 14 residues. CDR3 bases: TGTGCCAGCAGTTCAGGACAGGGGGCTTACGAGCAGTACTTC. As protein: CASSSGQGAYEQYF.

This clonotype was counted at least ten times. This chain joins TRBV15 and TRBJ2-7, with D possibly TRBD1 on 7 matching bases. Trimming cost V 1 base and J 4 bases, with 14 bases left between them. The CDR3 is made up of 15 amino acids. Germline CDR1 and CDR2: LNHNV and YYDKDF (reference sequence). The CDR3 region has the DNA TGTGCCACCAGCAGAGGGGAGACAGGGAGGTACGAGCAGTACTTC. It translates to CATSRGETGRYEQYF. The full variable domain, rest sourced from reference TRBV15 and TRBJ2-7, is DAMVIQNPRYQVTQFGKPVTLSCSQTLNHNVMYWYQQKSSQAPKLLFHYYDKDFNNEADTPDNFQSRRPNTSFCFLDIRSPGLGDTAMYLCATSRGETGRYEQYFGPGTRLTVT.

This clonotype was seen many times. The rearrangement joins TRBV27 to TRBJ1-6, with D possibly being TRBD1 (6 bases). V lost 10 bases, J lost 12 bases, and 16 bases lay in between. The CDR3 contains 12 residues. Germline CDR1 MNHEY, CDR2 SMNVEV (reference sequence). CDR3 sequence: CATSGDWGPLHF. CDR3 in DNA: TGTGCCACCTCAGGGGACTGGGGACCCCTCCACTTT.

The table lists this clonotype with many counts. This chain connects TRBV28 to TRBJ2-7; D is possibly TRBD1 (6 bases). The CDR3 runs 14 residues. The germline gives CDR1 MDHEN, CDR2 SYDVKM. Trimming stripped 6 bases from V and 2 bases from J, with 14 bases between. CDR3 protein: CASRGGDKPYEQYF. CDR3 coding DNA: TGTGCCAGCAGAGGGGGTGACAAACCCTACGAGCAGTACTTC.

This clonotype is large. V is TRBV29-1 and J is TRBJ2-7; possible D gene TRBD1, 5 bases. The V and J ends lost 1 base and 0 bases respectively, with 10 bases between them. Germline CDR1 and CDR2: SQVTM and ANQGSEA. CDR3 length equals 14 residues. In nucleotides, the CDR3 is TGCAGCGTTGAAGGGACACCTTTCTCCTACGAGCAGTACTTC. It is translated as CSVEGTPFSYEQYF.

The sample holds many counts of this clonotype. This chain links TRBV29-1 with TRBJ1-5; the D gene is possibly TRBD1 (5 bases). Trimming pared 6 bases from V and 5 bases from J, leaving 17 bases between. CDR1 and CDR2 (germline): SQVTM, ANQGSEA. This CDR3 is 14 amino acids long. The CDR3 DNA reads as TGCAGCGTGGCAGAAAGGGGCTACGATCAGCCCCAGCATTTT. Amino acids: CSVAERGYDQPQHF.

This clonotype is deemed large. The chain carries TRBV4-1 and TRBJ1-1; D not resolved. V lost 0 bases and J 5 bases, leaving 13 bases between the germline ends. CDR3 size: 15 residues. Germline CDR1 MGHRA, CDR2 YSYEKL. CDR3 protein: CASSQDQWRLTEAFF. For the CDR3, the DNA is TGCGCCAGCAGCCAAGATCAGTGGAGGTTAACTGAAGCTTTCTTT.

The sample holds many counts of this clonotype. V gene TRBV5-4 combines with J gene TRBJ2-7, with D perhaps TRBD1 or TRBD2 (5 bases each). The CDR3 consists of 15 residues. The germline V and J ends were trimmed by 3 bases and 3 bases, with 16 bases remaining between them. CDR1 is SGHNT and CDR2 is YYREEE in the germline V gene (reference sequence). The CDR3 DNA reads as TGTGCCAGCAGCTCGAGTACGGGACGGTTCTACGAGCAGTACTTC. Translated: CASSSSTGRFYEQYF.

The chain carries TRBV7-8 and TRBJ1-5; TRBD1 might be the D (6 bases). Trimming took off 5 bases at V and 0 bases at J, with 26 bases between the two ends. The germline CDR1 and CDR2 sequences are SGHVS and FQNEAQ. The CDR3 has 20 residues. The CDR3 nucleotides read TGTGCCAGCAGCCCAGTAGGAGGGGGGCGCCGAAACTATAGCAATCAGCCCCAGCATTTT. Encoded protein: CASSPVGGGRRNYSNQPQHF. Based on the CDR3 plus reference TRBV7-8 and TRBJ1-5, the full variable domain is GAGVSQSPRYKVAKRGQDVALRCDPISGHVSLFWYQQALGQGPEFLTYFQNEAQLDKSGLPSDRFFAERPEGSVSTLKIQRTQQEDSAVYLCASSPVGGGRRNYSNQPQHFGDGTRLSIL.

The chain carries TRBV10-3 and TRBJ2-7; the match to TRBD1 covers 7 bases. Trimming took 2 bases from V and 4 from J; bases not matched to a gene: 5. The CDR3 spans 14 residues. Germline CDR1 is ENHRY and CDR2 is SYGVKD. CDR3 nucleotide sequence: TGTGCCATCAGTGAGGACAGGGCCCCTTACGAGCAGTACTTC. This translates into CAISEDRAPYEQYF.

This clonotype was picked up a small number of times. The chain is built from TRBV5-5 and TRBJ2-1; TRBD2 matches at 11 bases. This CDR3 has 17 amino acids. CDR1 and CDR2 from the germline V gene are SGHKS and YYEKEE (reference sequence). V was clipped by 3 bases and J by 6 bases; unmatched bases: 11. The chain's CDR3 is CASSWQILAGGTNEQFF. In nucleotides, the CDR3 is TGTGCCAGCAGCTGGCAGATTCTAGCGGGGGGCACCAATGAGCAGTTCTTC.